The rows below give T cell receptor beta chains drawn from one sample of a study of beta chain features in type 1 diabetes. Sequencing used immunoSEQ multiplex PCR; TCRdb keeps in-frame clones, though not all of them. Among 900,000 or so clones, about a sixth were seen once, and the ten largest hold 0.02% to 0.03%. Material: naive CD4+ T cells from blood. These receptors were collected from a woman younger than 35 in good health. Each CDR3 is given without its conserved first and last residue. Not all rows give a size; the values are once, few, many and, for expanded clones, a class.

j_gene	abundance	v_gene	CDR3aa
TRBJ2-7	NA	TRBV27	ASSPGRVRSSYEQY
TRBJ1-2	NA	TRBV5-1	ASSLVGVPHGYT
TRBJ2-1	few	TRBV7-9	ASSRTSGYNEQF
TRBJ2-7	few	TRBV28	ASTPPWGQRYEQY
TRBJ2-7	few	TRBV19	ASSPLAGGYEQY
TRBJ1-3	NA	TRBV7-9	ASSSRPPGNTIY
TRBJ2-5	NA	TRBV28	ASRPWTSGRWEETQY
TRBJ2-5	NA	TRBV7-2	ASSLARAGGLQETQY
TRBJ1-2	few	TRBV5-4	ASFLMDGRNYGYT
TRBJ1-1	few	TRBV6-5	ASRQGQTEAF
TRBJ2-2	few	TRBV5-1	ACELGGELF
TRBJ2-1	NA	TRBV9	ASTGGDEQF
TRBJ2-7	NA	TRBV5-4	ASSSPGTGASEQY
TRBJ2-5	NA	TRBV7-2	ASSNPGQGSETQY
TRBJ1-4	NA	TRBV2	ASWDRGAAGEKLF
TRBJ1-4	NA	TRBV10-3	ATREGGRAPNEKLF
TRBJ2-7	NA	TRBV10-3	AISGGVAGTYEQY
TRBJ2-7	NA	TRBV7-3	ASSLSGRSPYEQY
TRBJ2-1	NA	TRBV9	ASSVAGGPYNEQF
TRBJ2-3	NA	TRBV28	ASRPNGLEDTQY
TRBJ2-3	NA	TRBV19	ASSFQGTDTQY
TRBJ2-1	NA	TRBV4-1	ASSQVHGTGNEQF
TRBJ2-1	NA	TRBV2	ASMSGRDYNEQF
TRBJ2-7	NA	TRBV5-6	ASSFMTGDVSYEQY
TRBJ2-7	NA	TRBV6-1	ASSEALAGGPGSYEQY
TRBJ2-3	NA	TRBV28	ASSLLQFTDTQY
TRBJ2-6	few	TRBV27	ASRGTGANVLT
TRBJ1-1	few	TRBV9	ASSVLQGSGTEAF
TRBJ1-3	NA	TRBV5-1	ASSLAGVSSGNTIY
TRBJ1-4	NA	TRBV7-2	ASSFSNEKLF
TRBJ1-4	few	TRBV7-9	ASTGQTENEKLF
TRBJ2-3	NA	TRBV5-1	ASSSGTSVTDTQY
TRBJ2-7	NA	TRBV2	ASRSGTSGYEQY
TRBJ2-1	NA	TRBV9	ASSVASEGYASANREQF
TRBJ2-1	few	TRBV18	ASSPPGRSYNEQF
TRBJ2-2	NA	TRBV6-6	ASRSPGTGSGELF
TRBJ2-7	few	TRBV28	ASSKGLAGLYEQY
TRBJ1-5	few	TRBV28	ASSLGRSSGVQPQH
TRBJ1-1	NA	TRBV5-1	ASSLATEGYTEAF
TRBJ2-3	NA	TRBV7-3	ASSLAGEDTQY
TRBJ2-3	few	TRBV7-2	ASKTLSTDTQY
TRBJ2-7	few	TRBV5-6	ASSRTGERYEQY
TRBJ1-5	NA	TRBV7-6	ASSLSRQITLDSNQPQH
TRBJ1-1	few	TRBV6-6	ASSATGGFTEAF
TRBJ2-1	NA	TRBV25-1	ASSAQGYEQF
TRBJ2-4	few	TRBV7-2	ASSLVSSDAIQY
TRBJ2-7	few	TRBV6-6	ASSYSNGVEQY
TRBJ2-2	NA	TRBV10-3	AISQRESRTGELF